The 21 T cell receptor beta chains in this list originate from one sample, sequenced in a study of blood T cell repertoires in COVID-19. Data came from immunoSEQ multiplex PCR; TCRdb stores just in-frame clones and leaves some out. The repertoire holds some 130,000 clones, with 90% as singletons. Material for sequencing was peripheral blood. The receptors shown here come from a man aged 50-60 years with active COVID-19.

V is TRBV27 and J is TRBJ1-1; 8 bases align to TRBD1. The CDR3 runs to 14 residues. Germline assignment: CDR1 MNHEY and CDR2 SMNVEV (reference sequence). V was clipped by 4 bases and J by 4 bases; unmatched bases: 5. The CDR3 DNA reads TGTGCCAGCAGTTCAGGGGGCGTAGCCACTGAAGCTTTCTTT. Translating gives CASSSGGVATEAFF.

The V gene is TRBV10-2, the J gene TRBJ2-1, with 14 bases identical to TRBD2. J was trimmed by 5 bases and V by 5 bases; bases with no gene match: 8. CDR1 and CDR2 (germline): WSHSY, SAAADI. This CDR3 region has 17 residues. CDR3 nucleotide sequence: TGCGCCAGCAGTAAAATTCCGGGACTAGCGGGAGACAATGAGCAGTTCTTC. Encoded protein: CASSKIPGLAGDNEQFF.

The chain uses TRBV10-3 and TRBJ2-7, with D possibly TRBD1 on 6 matching bases. V dropped 4 bases and J dropped 5 bases, with 12 bases sitting between them. Germline CDR1 reads ENHRY; CDR2 reads SYGVKD. The length of the CDR3 is 13 residues. The CDR3 nucleotides are TGTGCCATCAGTGGGTTGGACAGAGACGAGCAGTACGTC. Encoded protein: CAISGLDRDEQYV.

This clone has a single count. J is TRBJ1-1 and V is TRBV5-4; the match to TRBD1 covers 7 bases. Per germline, CDR1 SGHNT and CDR2 YYREEE (reference sequence). The ends lost 6 bases at V and 1 base at J; junction bases unmatched: 9. There are 15 residues in the CDR3. The CDR3 nucleotides are TGTGCCAGCAACAGAAACCCAGGGGGGAACACTGAAGCTTTCTTT. As protein: CASNRNPGGNTEAFF.

J is TRBJ2-3 and V is TRBV10-2; TRBD2 matches 14 bases. V shed 4 bases, J shed 6 bases, and the junction held 0 bases outside the gene matches. The length of the CDR3 is 14 residues. Germline V CDR1 and CDR2: WSHSY, SAAADI. The CDR3 coding sequence is TGCGCCAGCAGTGGACTAGCGGGAGGGGATACGCAGTATTTT. It is translated as CASSGLAGGDTQYF.

The chain employs TRBV7-9 and TRBJ2-1; TRBD2 aligns across 8 bases. CDR1 is SEHNR, CDR2 FQNEAQ, per germline (reference sequence). The CDR3 totals 15 residues. V lost 4 bases to trimming and J lost 8 bases; unmatched junction nucleotides: 10. The CDR3 loop is CASSSGGAGIDEQFF. CDR3 DNA: TGTGCCAGCAGCTCCGGGGGGGCAGGGATCGATGAGCAGTTCTTC.

The chain carries TRBV11-2 and TRBJ2-7, with D unclear. V lost 3 bases and J lost 0, with 18 bases in between. The CDR3 has 17 residues. Per germline, CDR1 SGHAT and CDR2 FQNNGV. The CDR3 DNA is TGTGCCAGCAGCTTTTTTTCTCTGCGGAAGAGCTCCTACGAGCAGTACTTC. Protein sequence: CASSFFSLRKSSYEQYF.

This chain links TRBV3-1 (or the pseudogene TRBV3-2) with TRBJ1-2; no definite D call. Trimming left V 4 bases short and J 6 bases short, with 18 bases between. The germline V gene has CDR1 LGHDT and CDR2 YNNKEL (reference sequence). This CDR3 spans 15 amino acids. In DNA, the CDR3 is TGTGCCAGCAGCCGTGGGGAGGGTTTGCCGGATGGCTACACCTTC. Translating it yields CASSRGEGLPDGYTF.

The J gene is TRBJ2-2, the V gene TRBV6-6, with TRBD2 matching 7 bases. The germline CDR1 and CDR2 sequences are MNHNY and SVGAGI (reference sequence). The CDR3 has 14 amino acids. V lost 5 bases and J lost 0; bases outside the gene matches: 0. CDR3: CASSGTTNTGELFF. CDR3 DNA: TGTGCCAGCAGTGGGACTACGAACACCGGGGAGCTGTTTTTT.

The V and J genes are TRBV28 and TRBJ1-5; no clear D. Per the germline V gene, CDR1 is MDHEN and CDR2 is SYDVKM. V was clipped by 2 bases and J by 0 bases, with 8 bases between them. CDR3 length: 15 residues. This CDR3 is CASSLGGNSNQPQHF. The CDR3 DNA reads TGTGCCAGCAGTTTAGGAGGGAATAGCAATCAGCCCCAGCATTTT.

In this sample, this clone turned up once. V gene TRBV29-1 combines with J gene TRBJ1-5; weak D call: TRBD1 (6 bases). V dropped 4 bases and J dropped 4 bases, with 8 bases sitting between them. CDR1 is SQVTM, CDR2 ANQGSEA, per germline. The CDR3 covers 12 residues. The CDR3 coding sequence is TGCAGCGTTGGAACAGGGAATCAGCCCCAGCATTTT. This translates into CSVGTGNQPQHF.

The chain uses TRBV28 and TRBJ2-5, with TRBD1 matching over 8 bases. This CDR3 spans 15 amino acids. Trimming cost V 5 bases and J 4 bases; bases outside gene matches: 9. Germline V CDR1 and CDR2: MDHEN, SYDVKM. The CDR3 nucleotides are TGTGCCAGCAGTCGAAGGACAGGGTCCGTAGAGACCCAGTACTTC. Amino acid sequence: CASSRRTGSVETQYF.

Here the CDR3 DNA reads TGTGCCAGCTCACCAGGGACACCAAGCAACTATGGCTACACCTTC. This gives the protein CASSPGTPSNYGYTF. The chain links TRBV18 to TRBJ1-2, with a tentative D call TRBD1 (6 bases). With 2 bases removed from V and 2 bases from J, the gap between germline ends came to 12 bases. The CDR3 consists of 15 residues. Per the germline V gene, CDR1 is KGHSH and CDR2 is LQKENI.

This chain connects TRBV5-4 to TRBJ1-1, with 9 bases lining up with TRBD1. Per the germline V gene, CDR1 is SGHNT and CDR2 is YYREEE (reference sequence). V lost 4 bases, J lost 11 bases, and 6 bases stayed unmatched. The length of the CDR3 is 12 residues. CDR3 DNA sequence: TGTGCCAGCAGCGGACAGGGGACCGGGGCTTTCTTT. Its protein is CASSGQGTGAFF.

The chain recombines TRBV2 with TRBJ2-5; maybe TRBD1 (6 bases). Germline lookup yields CDR1 SNHLY and CDR2 FYNNEI. V was shortened by 4 bases and J by 0 bases, with 9 bases between the two germline ends. CDR3 length: 14 amino acids. The CDR3 nucleotides are TGTGCCAGCAGTGGAGGACAGTACCAAGAGACCCAGTACTTC. Translating gives CASSGGQYQETQYF.

The rearrangement links TRBV19 to TRBJ1-2; 7 nucleotides line up with TRBD1. CDR1 and CDR2 (germline): LNHDA, SQIVND (reference sequence). V trimming: 4 bases; J trimming: 4 bases; junction bases outside the gene matches: 9. CDR3 length: 15 amino acids. CDR3 nucleotide sequence: TGTGCCAGTAGTACAGTTCGGACAGGCCTCTATGGCTACACCTTC. Amino acid sequence: CASSTVRTGLYGYTF.

The chain uses TRBV6-6 and TRBJ1-1; tentatively, D is TRBD1 (5 bases). The CDR3 sequence is 13 residues long. Trimming cost V 6 bases and J 1 base, with 9 bases left between them. Looked up from germline, CDR1 is MNHNY and CDR2 is SVGAGI (reference sequence). This CDR3 is CASSLTGNTEAFF. The DNA of the CDR3 is TGTGCCAGCAGCCTTACAGGGAACACTGAAGCTTTCTTT.

The chain is built from TRBV24-1 and TRBJ2-5; 9 bases align to TRBD2. V dropped 3 bases and J dropped 5; count of bases not matched to a gene: 9. This CDR3 spans 16 amino acids. In germline, CDR1 is KGHDR, CDR2 SFDVKD. The CDR3 nucleotides are TGTGCCACCAGTGATCCCCGAGCGGGAGGTAGTGAGACCCAGTACTTC. Protein product: CATSDPRAGGSETQYF.

V gene TRBV5-1 combines with J gene TRBJ1-1; the D gene is possibly TRBD1 (5 bases). Per the germline V gene, CDR1 is SGHRS and CDR2 is YFSETQ. CDR3 length equals 15 residues. Between the trimmed V and J ends, which lost 1 base and 1 base, there was a span of 11 bases. The CDR3 protein is CASSLNFGQNTEAFF. The CDR3 DNA is TGCGCCAGCAGCTTGAATTTCGGACAGAACACTGAAGCTTTCTTT.

This clone was seen only once. The chain joins TRBV19 to TRBJ1-5; TRBD1 agrees at 11 bases. CDR3 length: 15 amino acids. The germline V gene encodes CDR1 LNHDA and CDR2 SQIVND (reference sequence). J was trimmed by 6 bases and V by 6 bases; bases with no gene match: 7. The CDR3 DNA is TGTGCCAGTAGGGGGGACAGGGGGTTCGGTCAGCCCCAGCATTTT. It translates to CASRGDRGFGQPQHF.

The V call is TRBV6-2 or TRBV6-3, the J call TRBJ1-2, with a weak D call TRBD1 (6 bases). Per germline, CDR1 MNHEY and CDR2 SVGEGT. Deletions cut 0 bases from V and 2 bases from J, with 10 bases between. The CDR3 spans 15 residues. In nucleotides, the CDR3 is TGTGCCAGCAGTTACTCCCCACAGGGAAACTATGGCTACACCTTC. It specifies CASSYSPQGNYGYTF.